A selection of T cell receptor beta chains follows, all from one sample in a study of technical replicates of blood from a few donors. Using immunoSEQ multiplex PCR, the repertoire was profiled, and TCRdb retains in-frame clones only, with some absent. The table has some 60,000 clones, just under 90% seen once. The sample was PBMCs. The receptor set was obtained from a human donor in good health. Some clones in this sample may be carry-over from other donors' samples. The CDR3 runs from the conserved cysteine through the conserved F or W. The D gene is left open where the match is weak. Some rows have no size entry. The others give once, few or many, or a class for an expanded clone.

TRBJ1-6	-	-	TRBV14	CASSQHSLNSPLHF	TGTGCCAGCAGCCAACACAGCTTAAATTCACCCCTCCACTTT
TRBJ1-5	TRBD1	-	TRBV29-1	CSVGTGESNQPQHF	TGCAGCGTTGGGACAGGGGAGAGCAATCAGCCCCAGCATTTT
TRBJ2-2	TRBD2	-	TRBV5-1	CASSPGLAGGRNTGELFF	TGCGCCAGCAGCCCGGGACTAGCGGGAGGCCGCAACACCGGGGAGCTGTTTTTT
TRBJ2-4	-	-	TRBV30	CAWSVQRKGGF	TGTGCCTGGAGTGTACAGAGAAAGGGAGGCTTC
TRBJ2-3	TRBD2	-	TRBV4-2	CASSQTTSGGDTQYF	TGTGCCAGCAGCCAAACGACTAGCGGGGGAGATACGCAGTATTTT
TRBJ2-7	TRBD2	-	TRBV4-3	CASSQTSGTTYEQYF	TGCGCCAGCAGCCAGACTAGCGGAACAACCTACGAGCAGTACTTC
TRBJ2-2	-	-	TRBV10-3	CASRASEINTGELFF	TGTGCCTCCAGGGCGTCCGAAATAAACACCGGGGAGCTGTTTTTT
TRBJ2-2	TRBD1	-	TRBV28	CASSLGGSNTGELFF	TGTGCCAGCAGCTTAGGGGGCTCGAACACCGGGGAGCTGTTTTTT
TRBJ1-1	-	-	TRBV11-3	CASTPGTEAFF	TGTGCCAGCACCCCGGGCACTGAAGCTTTCTTT
TRBJ1-2	TRBD1	-	TRBV5-1	CASSEQGADYGYTF	TGCGCCAGCAGCGAACAGGGGGCCGACTATGGCTACACCTTC
TRBJ1-6	TRBD1	-	TRBV5-4	CASSMGQGPLHF	TGTGCCAGCAGCATGGGACAGGGACCCCTCCACTTT
TRBJ2-7	TRBD2	-	TRBV12-5	CASGGAGVHYEQYF	TGTGCTAGTGGGGGAGCGGGAGTTCATTACGAGCAGTACTTC
TRBJ2-7	TRBD1	-	TRBV4-2	CASSQAGTGAEQYF	TGTGCCAGCAGCCAAGCCGGGACAGGGGCCGAGCAGTACTTC
TRBJ1-4	-	-	TRBV2	CASSSGIEEKLFF	TGTGCCAGCTCCTCGGGGATCGAGGAAAAACTGTTTTTT
TRBJ1-6	-	once	TRBV7-9	CASSSGGSPLHF	TGTGCCAGCAGCTCAGGAGGTTCACCCCTCCACTTT
TRBJ2-4	TRBD2	-	TRBV9	CASSSHWGGKNIQYF	TGTGCCAGCAGTTCCCATTGGGGGGGAAAAAACATTCAGTACTTC
TRBJ2-4	-	once	TRBV7-8	CASSPPGHNIQYF	TGTGCCAGCAGCCCACCGGGACACAACATTCAGTACTTC
TRBJ2-7	TRBD1	-	TRBV15	CATSRVRDRDEQYF	TGTGCCACCAGCAGAGTCCGGGACAGGGACGAGCAGTACTTC
TRBJ2-1	-	-	TRBV7-2	CASSLRLHAAQFF	TGTGCCAGCAGCTTACGACTCCACGCAGCGCAGTTCTTC
TRBJ2-7	TRBD1	-	TRBV7-9	CASSLDPRDRGNEQYF	TGTGCCAGCAGCTTAGACCCCCGCGACAGGGGCAACGAGCAGTACTTC
TRBJ2-2	-	-	TRBV6-5	CASSDRNTGELFF	TGTGCCAGCAGTGACAGAAACACCGGGGAGCTGTTTTTT
TRBJ1-1	-	-	TRBV7-2	CASSLSGTRIEAFF	TGTGCCAGCAGCTTGTCCGGGACAAGGATTGAAGCTTTCTTT
TRBJ1-1	TRBD1	-	TRBV4-3	CASSQAGGDRGVRAFF	TGCGCCAGCAGCCAAGCAGGCGGGGACAGGGGAGTAAGGGCTTTCTTT
TRBJ2-1	TRBD2	once	TRBV7-2	CASSFGTSGNDEQFF	TGTGCCAGCAGCTTCGGGACTAGCGGGAACGATGAGCAGTTCTTC
TRBJ2-5	-	once	TRBV19	CASSRRGGAVETQYF	TGTGCCAGTAGTCGTAGGGGGGGGGCCGTGGAGACCCAGTACTTC
TRBJ2-3	TRBD2	-	TRBV13	CASSLVLAGGTDTQYF	TGTGCCAGCAGCTTGGTCCTAGCGGGGGGCACAGATACGCAGTATTTT
TRBJ1-1	TRBD1	-	TRBV29-1	CSARTGRDTEAFF	TGCAGCGCAAGGACAGGGAGGGACACTGAAGCTTTCTTT
TRBJ1-2	-	-	TRBV29-1	CSVPRGGHGYTF	TGCAGCGTTCCTCGGGGGGGCCACGGCTACACCTTC
TRBJ2-7	TRBD1	-	TRBV7-2	CASSPQTGGVYEQYF	TGTGCCAGCAGCCCTCAGACAGGGGGCGTCTACGAGCAGTACTTC
TRBJ1-3	TRBD1	-	TRBV28	CASSTRDRRFSGNTIYF	TGTGCCAGCAGTACCCGGGACAGGAGGTTCTCTGGAAACACCATATATTTT
TRBJ2-4	-	-	TRBV7-2	CASSLRRRDIQYF	TGTGCCAGCAGCTTGAGACGCCGGGACATTCAGTACTTC
TRBJ2-7	TRBD1	-	TRBV10-1	CASSEPSTGGGFSSYEQYF	TGCGCCAGCAGTGAGCCTTCCACAGGGGGCGGATTTAGTTCCTACGAGCAGTACTTC
TRBJ1-6	TRBD1	once	TRBV2	CASSTEGQGYNSPLHF	TGTGCCAGCAGTACCGAGGGACAGGGGTATAATTCACCCCTCCACTTT
TRBJ2-1	TRBD1	-	TRBV11-2	CASSWGTGSYNEQFF	TGTGCCAGCAGCTGGGGGACAGGGTCCTACAATGAGCAGTTCTTC
TRBJ2-1	TRBD2	-	TRBV6-5	CASGGEGEQFF	TGTGCCAGCGGCGGGGAGGGTGAGCAGTTCTTC
TRBJ2-3	TRBD2	-	TRBV7-9	CASSLLAGTDTQYF	TGTGCCAGCAGTTTACTAGCGGGCACAGATACGCAGTATTTT